The rows below give T cell receptor beta chains drawn from one sample of a study of response to subunit inactivated influenza vaccine. Each CDR3 protein gets one entry after TCRdb re-called the RT-PCR reads with MiXCR. The table lists about 540,000 distinct CDR3 sequences, less than 25% of them singletons. These data were also filed under a second study, of T cells expressing NK-cell markers.

Source: CD4+ T cells sorted from PBMCs, taken 12 days after vaccination. These receptors originate from a man aged 50 or older who received an inactivated influenza vaccine. The CDR3 runs from the conserved cysteine through the conserved F or W. The D gene is left open where the match is weak. Not every row has a clone size; where given, it reads once, few, many or a size class.

D	size	length	J	V	DNA	CDR3
TRBD1	.	17	TRBJ1-4	TRBV20-1	TGCAGTGCTAGAATCATGACAGGGGGTCAAGCTAATGAAAAACTGTTTTTT	CSARIMTGGQANEKLFF
.	.	13	TRBJ2-3	TRBV24-1	TGTGCCACCAGTGATGGACACACAGATACGCAGTATTTT	CATSDGHTDTQYF
.	.	15	TRBJ2-5	TRBV5-1	TGCGCCAGCAGCTTGGGTGACGGGGGCCAGGAGACCCAGTACTTC	CASSLGDGGQETQYF
.	.	13	TRBJ2-4	TRBV10-3	TGTGCCATCAGTGTTGACGAGCTGAACATTCAGTACTTC	CAISVDELNIQYF
TRBD2	.	13	TRBJ2-1	TRBV20-1	TGCAGTGCTAAAAAGGGAGGGGCCCATGAGCAGTTCTTC	CSAKKGGAHEQFF
.	few	12	TRBJ2-2	TRBV5-1	TGCGCCAGCAGCTTCCAGGCCGGGGAGCTGTTTTTT	CASSFQAGELFF
TRBD2	.	17	TRBJ2-7	TRBV5-1	TGCGCCAGCAGCCCGTCCCTGCGAGCGGGGATCTCCTACGAGCAGTACTTC	CASSPSLRAGISYEQYF
TRBD1	few	15	TRBJ1-4	TRBV7-8	TGTGCCAGCAGCTTCGTGGGACAGAGACATGAAAAACTGTTTTTT	CASSFVGQRHEKLFF
.	few	16	TRBJ2-5	TRBV7-2	TGTGCCAGCAGCCGAACTCGTAGAAGGGACCAAGAGACCCAGTACTTC	CASSRTRRRDQETQYF
.	few	13	TRBJ2-7	TRBV7-9	TGTGCCAGCAGCTTAGAGGGAGCCGCCGAGCAGTACTTC	CASSLEGAAEQYF
.	few	15	TRBJ1-6	TRBV6-1	TGTGCCAGCAGTGAACGAGGCCTCGGTGATTCACCCCTCCACTTT	CASSERGLGDSPLHF
.	few	17	TRBJ2-5	TRBV5-1	TGCGCCAGCAGCTTTACAGGGATCGGACGCGTTCAAGAGACCCAGTACTTC	CASSFTGIGRVQETQYF
.	few	15	TRBJ1-6	TRBV7-2	TGTGCCAGCAGCTTAGATTGGGGGAGTAATTCACCCCTCCACTTT	CASSLDWGSNSPLHF
.	.	13	TRBJ1-1	TRBV5-1	TGCGCCAGCAGCTTGGTGTACAACACTGAAGCTTTCTTT	CASSLVYNTEAFF
.	.	15	TRBJ2-7	TRBV15	TGTGCCACCAGCAGAGCCTCAGGGTATGGTTACGAGCAGTACTTC	CATSRASGYGYEQYF
.	few	17	TRBJ1-1	TRBV19	TGTGCCAGTACAGGACGGGGGGTTTTCCTCATGAACACTGAAGCTTTCTTT	CASTGRGVFLMNTEAFF
TRBD1	.	15	TRBJ2-5	TRBV7-2	TGTGCCAGCAGCTTAACTAACAGGGGGCGAGAGACCCAGTACTTC	CASSLTNRGRETQYF
TRBD2	.	15	TRBJ2-7	TRBV7-2	TGTGCCAGCAGCTTTACTAGCGGGGGGGCGGGCGAGCAGTACTTC	CASSFTSGGAGEQYF
TRBD1	few	16	TRBJ2-2	TRBV7-8	TGTGCCAGCAGCCTCATAGGGGGCTCGGGCACCGGGGAGCTGTTTTTT	CASSLIGGSGTGELFF
.	.	13	TRBJ1-5	TRBV20-1	TGCAGTGCTAGAGATGGAGTCAATCAGCCCCAGCATTTT	CSARDGVNQPQHF
.	few	14	TRBJ1-1	TRBV12-3/TRBV12-4	TGTGCCAGCATGCTTGGGGAAGTGAGCACTGAAGCTTTCTTT	CASMLGEVSTEAFF
TRBD1	few	14	TRBJ2-7	TRBV10-3	TGTGCCATCAGTGATGGGACAGGGTACAGCGAGCAGTACTTC	CAISDGTGYSEQYF
.	.	11	TRBJ1-2	TRBV6-2/TRBV6-3	TGTGCCAGCAGTTTAGGATCTGGCTACACCTTC	CASSLGSGYTF
.	.	16	TRBJ2-2	TRBV12-3/TRBV12-4	TGTGCCAGCAGTCCGTTTGGCAGGGTGGCAGCCGGGGAGCTGTTTTTT	CASSPFGRVAAGELFF
TRBD1	.	17	TRBJ2-2	TRBV24-1	TGTGCCACCAGTGACCCGGTTGGACAGGGGAGGACCGGGGAGCTGTTTTTT	CATSDPVGQGRTGELFF
.	few	13	TRBJ1-2	TRBV6-2/TRBV6-3	TGTGCCAGCAGTTACGTACAGAACTATGGCTACACCTTC	CASSYVQNYGYTF
TRBD1	.	13	TRBJ1-4	TRBV12-3/TRBV12-4	TGTGCCAGCAGCCCGACAGGGCGCGAAAAACTGTTTTTT	CASSPTGREKLFF
.	many	13	TRBJ1-2	TRBV5-1	TGCGCCAGCAGTTTGGACATTAACTATGGCTACACCTTC	CASSLDINYGYTF
.	.	15	TRBJ2-2	TRBV19	TGTGCCAGTACCTATGGGACGACGAACACCGGGGAGCTGTTTTTT	CASTYGTTNTGELFF
.	few	13	TRBJ2-1	TRBV12-3/TRBV12-4	TGTGCCAGCAGTTTAATTCGTAACAATGAGCAGTTCTTC	CASSLIRNNEQFF
.	.	13	TRBJ1-2	TRBV9	TGTGCCAGCAGCGTACCAGGACGGGGAGGCTACACCTTC	CASSVPGRGGYTF
.	few	14	TRBJ2-7	TRBV12-3/TRBV12-4	TGTGCCAGCAGTTTGGCAGGGTCGGTCCAGGAGCAGTACTTC	CASSLAGSVQEQYF
.	.	12	TRBJ2-3	TRBV5-1	TGCGCCAGCAGCCAGATGGCAGATACGCAGTATTTT	CASSQMADTQYF
TRBD1	.	14	TRBJ1-6	TRBV20-1	TGCAGTGCAGAAAACAGGGGGCTCATTTCACCCCTCCACTTT	CSAENRGLISPLHF
.	.	15	TRBJ2-1	TRBV25-1	TGTGCCAGCAGTGAATGGCAGGGAATGTACAATGAGCAGTTCTTC	CASSEWQGMYNEQFF
.	few	17	TRBJ2-7	TRBV5-8	TGTGCCAGCAGCTGGAAATCCGGGACGGGAGATGTCTACGAGCAGTACTTC	CASSWKSGTGDVYEQYF
.	few	14	TRBJ1-1	TRBV6-5	TGTGCCAGCAGTTCAGGGCTGGCGAACACTGAAGCTTTCTTT	CASSSGLANTEAFF
.	.	15	TRBJ2-7	TRBV6-5	TGTGCCAGCAGTTACTCGACAGCGGGCGTCTACGAGCAGTACTTC	CASSYSTAGVYEQYF
TRBD1	.	15	TRBJ2-7	TRBV18	TGTGCCAGCTCACCATTCGGGACAGGGACAGGGGAGCAGTACTTC	CASSPFGTGTGEQYF
.	.	14	TRBJ1-1	TRBV4-3	TGCGCCAGCAGCCAAGAAGGGAGGGGGGGTGAAGCTTTCTTT	CASSQEGRGGEAFF
TRBD2	.	17	TRBJ2-5	TRBV12-3/TRBV12-4	TGTGCCAGCAGCCCGGGGTGGCTAGCGGGGGGGCGAGAGACCCAGTACTTC	CASSPGWLAGGRETQYF
.	many	14	TRBJ1-5	TRBV7-2	TGTGCCAGCAGCTTACAGGTCGGGTATCAGCCCCAGCATTTT	CASSLQVGYQPQHF
.	few	19	TRBJ1-4	TRBV21-1	TGTGCCAGCAGCAAAGCGTCCAGGGGACTCCTCGAGCATGGTGAAAAACTGTTTTTT	CASSKASRGLLEHGEKLFF
TRBD1	.	17	TRBJ1-5	TRBV12-5	TGTGCTAGTGGTTTGGTCGGGACAGGGGGGAACAATCATCCCCAGCATTTT	CASGLVGTGGNNHPQHF
TRBD2	.	23	TRBJ2-3	TRBV14	TGTGCCAGCAGCTTCCTGGATGGTAGCGGGGGCCCCGACTCAGACTTTGGCACAGATACGCAGTATTTT	CASSFLDGSGGPDSDFGTDTQYF
.	few	14	TRBJ2-7	TRBV18	TGTGCCAGCTCACCAAGTTACCGGTCCTACGAGCAGTACTTC	CASSPSYRSYEQYF
TRBD1	.	14	TRBJ2-7	TRBV12-3/TRBV12-4	TGTGCCAGCAGTGATACCGGGACAGCCCGGGAGCAGTACTTC	CASSDTGTAREQYF
TRBD2	.	17	TRBJ2-5	TRBV12-3/TRBV12-4	TGTGCCAGCAGTTTACATTATTGGCTAGCGGACCAAGAGACCCAGTACTTC	CASSLHYWLADQETQYF
.	.	14	TRBJ1-1	TRBV20-1	TGCAGTGCTAGAAAACCAGGCCACGGCACTGAAGCTTTCTTT	CSARKPGHGTEAFF
TRBD1	.	14	TRBJ2-5	TRBV10-3	TGTGCCATCAGTATAGGGACAGAGCAAGAGACCCAGTACTTC	CAISIGTEQETQYF
.	.	15	TRBJ1-5	TRBV12-3/TRBV12-4	TGTGCCAGCAGTGGGGCGGGGGGCGGTCCGCAGCCCCAGCATTTT	CASSGAGGGPQPQHF
.	.	12	TRBJ1-1	TRBV15	TGTGCCACCAGCAGGGAATCTGGGGTAGCTTTCTTT	CATSRESGVAFF
TRBD2	.	15	TRBJ2-3	TRBV5-1	TGCGCCAGCAGCTGGAGCGGGAGGAGCACAGATACGCAGTATTTT	CASSWSGRSTDTQYF
.	.	17	TRBJ2-7	TRBV5-1	TGCGCCAGCAGCTTGGCCTATATCGGAGGGGGAGGCTACGAGCAGTACTTC	CASSLAYIGGGGYEQYF
.	few	16	TRBJ2-4	TRBV3-1	TGTGCCAGCAGCCAAGATGGTCGGGGAGCCAAAAACATTCAGTACTTC	CASSQDGRGAKNIQYF
.	few	11	TRBJ2-5	TRBV6-2/TRBV6-3	TGTGCCAGCAGTTACGAGGAGACCCAGTACTTC	CASSYEETQYF
.	few	15	TRBJ2-1	TRBV12-3/TRBV12-4	TGTGCCAGCAGCCGAGGGGACTGGAGTGGGGATGAGCAGTTCTTC	CASSRGDWSGDEQFF
.	.	14	TRBJ1-2	TRBV7-2	TGTGCCAGCAGCTTAGCCTACAGGGTTTTTGGCTACACCTTC	CASSLAYRVFGYTF
TRBD2	few	20	TRBJ2-7	TRBV5-1	TGCGCCAGCAGCTTGGACCCCCTACCGAGGGCGGGAGGGCAACCCTACGAGCAGTACTTC	CASSLDPLPRAGGQPYEQYF